The 17 T cell receptor beta chains reported below all come from one sample, sequenced in a study of vaccination effects on CD4 cells after COVID-19 (dated by TCRdb to 2022 to 2024). These receptors are not linked to any known antigen. The library was prepared using the immunoSEQ multiplex PCR assay. This is the immuneACCESS table as TCRdb keeps it, with only in-frame sequences that have V and J called. A part of the clones is gone; compared with another copy, unresolved V genes explain less than half, and the rest is unexplained. The table for this sample lists 25,000 to 30,000 clones; roughly 76% of them were counted only once. The top ten clones comprise about 5% of the sample. In the ViraFEST assay, PBMC were stimulated with viral peptide pools, and antigen-specific CD4+ T cell clonotypes were then identified by expansion using TCR sequencing. After 10 to 11 days of culture, CD4+ T cells were isolated with the EasySep CD4+ T cell isolation kit. Two doses of either the BNT162b2 or the mRNA-1273 mRNA SARS-CoV-2 vaccine were administered to participants.

The sample was CD4+ T cells from PBMCs cultured with SARS-CoV-2 spike peptides, taken after COVID-19 vaccination. The intended sense of this specimen's cell subset or site label: SARS-CoV-2 spike overlapping peptide pool stimulation. These TCRs come from a human donor who received a COVID-19 vaccine. Some clones in this sample may be carry-over from other donors' samples.

The V gene is TRBV5-8, the J gene TRBJ2-3, with 8 nucleotides matching TRBD2. From germline, CDR1 is SGHTS and CDR2 YDEGEE. The CDR3 is made up of 18 amino acids. The V gene end was trimmed by 7 bases and the J gene end by 1 base; junction bases not matched to a gene: 17. CDR3 residues: CASPNSISGGQGTDTQYF. The CDR3 DNA reads TGTGCCAGCCCCAATTCCATCTCGGGGGGGCAGGGCACAGATACGCAGTATTTT.

In its sample, this clone was seen once. The chain joins TRBV5-6 to TRBJ1-1; no clear D gene. The V gene lost 7 bases and the J gene lost 7 bases, with 11 bases spanning the gap. CDR3 size: 11 residues. Germline V gene sequence: CDR1 SGHDT, CDR2 YYEEEE. The CDR3: CASSNTVEAFF. Written as DNA, the CDR3 is TGTGCCAGCTCGAACACCGTTGAAGCTTTCTTT.

The J gene is TRBJ2-1, the V gene TRBV7-3, with D tentatively TRBD1 or TRBD2 (5 bases each). Trimming took off 5 bases at V and 6 bases at J, with 20 bases between the two ends. The CDR3 has 16 amino acids. Germline V gene sequence: CDR1 SGHTA, CDR2 FQGTGA. The CDR3 sequence is CASSGYGTPQPNEQFF. CDR3 bases: TGTGCCAGCAGCGGTTACGGGACGCCTCAGCCCAATGAGCAGTTCTTC.

V is TRBV5-1 and J is TRBJ1-1, with 8 bases matching TRBD1. This CDR3 contains 14 residues. The J segment lost 1 base and the V segment lost 4 bases, leaving 3 bases of the junction unmatched. Germline CDR1 reads SGHRS; CDR2 reads YFSETQ. The CDR3 coding sequence is TGCGCCAGCAGCCAAGGGACAGGGAACACTGAAGCTTTCTTT. It is translated as CASSQGTGNTEAFF.

This clone was seen a handful of times. The V and J genes are TRBV14 and TRBJ1-6; D perhaps matches TRBD1 (6 bases). The CDR3 has 15 amino acids. CDR1 SGHDN and CDR2 FVKESK come from the germline V gene. Trimming shortened V by 6 bases and J by 1 base, and 10 bases separated the two germline ends. CDR3 loop: CASSETGSYNSPLHF. CDR3 bases: TGTGCCAGCAGTGAAACAGGGTCCTATAATTCACCCCTCCACTTT.

The chain employs TRBV6-1 and TRBJ2-1; D is unresolved. Looked up from germline, CDR1 is MNHNS and CDR2 is SASEGT. CDR3 length equals 14 residues. Trimming took 2 bases from V and 2 from J, leaving 7 bases between them. CDR3: CASSEQSAYNEQFF. The CDR3 DNA sequence: TGTGCCAGCAGTGAACAGTCAGCCTACAATGAGCAGTTCTTC.

The chain has TRBV27 and TRBJ1-5, with 7 bases lining up with TRBD1. Germline V CDR1 and CDR2: MNHEY, SMNVEV (reference sequence). V gave up 6 bases and J gave up 1 base; unmatched junction bases: 15. CDR3 size: 18 residues. DNA for the CDR3: TGTGCCAGCAGACCCACCCGGGACAGACTTTGGAGCAATCAGCCCCAGCATTTT. Translated, it gives CASRPTRDRLWSNQPQHF.

The chain is built from TRBV6-5 and TRBJ1-5; D remains ambiguous. CDR1 and CDR2 from the germline V gene are MNHEY and SVGAGI. This CDR3 comprises 13 residues. The V end lost 2 bases, the J end lost 7 bases, and 9 bases lay between the germline ends. The CDR3: CASSYIPGQPQHF. CDR3 DNA sequence: TGTGCCAGCAGTTACATACCTGGCCAGCCCCAGCATTTT.

The chain employs TRBV7-2 and TRBJ2-3, with TRBD1 matching over 7 bases. V shed 1 base, J shed 9 bases, and the junction held 10 bases outside the gene matches. The CDR3 spans 15 residues. Germline V gene sequence: CDR1 SGHTA, CDR2 FQGNSA. The CDR3: CASSLGLTGYKTQYF. The CDR3 region has the DNA TGTGCCAGCAGCTTAGGCCTGACAGGGTACAAGACGCAGTATTTT.

This clone came up a few times. This chain links TRBV2 with TRBJ1-2, with D perhaps TRBD1 (5 bases). The CDR3 is 14 amino acids. Germline loops: CDR1 SNHLY, CDR2 FYNNEI. Trimming pared 6 bases from V and 1 base from J, leaving 12 bases between. CDR3 nucleotides: TGTGCCAGCAGCCCGATGACAGTTAACTATGGCTACACCTTC. Residues: CASSPMTVNYGYTF.

V is TRBV7-2 and J is TRBJ2-5, with D perhaps matching TRBD1 (6 bases). This CDR3 has 15 amino acids. V shed 5 bases and J shed 2 bases, with 15 bases lying between them. The V gene's germline CDR1 is SGHTA and CDR2 FQGNSA. CDR3 region: CASSTYRQAQETQYF. The CDR3 DNA reads TGTGCCAGCAGCACCTATCGACAGGCTCAAGAGACCCAGTACTTC.

The genes are TRBV25-1 and TRBJ2-3; D unresolved. V lost 6 bases and J lost 8, with 12 bases in between. The CDR3 has 12 residues. Germline CDR1 reads MGHDK; CDR2 reads SYGVNS. The CDR3 DNA is TGTGCCAGCAGCTCCGGGTGGGGTACGCAGTATTTT. Residues: CASSSGWGTQYF.

The genes are TRBV24-1 and TRBJ1-4; the match to TRBD1 covers 7 bases. Trimming took 5 bases from V and 5 from J; bases not matched to a gene: 7. Germline CDR1 reads KGHDR; CDR2 reads SFDVKD. The CDR3 covers 15 residues. The CDR3, as DNA: TGTGCCACCAGTGCTACACAGGGGAGCAATGAAAAACTGTTTTTT. Protein: CATSATQGSNEKLFF.

The genes are TRBV12-3 or TRBV12-4 and TRBJ2-3, with TRBD2 identical over 10 bases. J was trimmed by 10 bases and V by 5 bases; bases with no gene match: 3. The CDR3 contains 12 residues. CDR3 sequence (DNA): TGTGCCAGCAGTGCTAGCGGGGGTGCGCAGTATTTT. This gives the protein CASSASGGAQYF.

J is TRBJ1-4 and V is TRBV12-3 or TRBV12-4, with unresolved D. There are 11 residues in the CDR3. V was clipped by 6 bases and J by 12 bases, with 11 bases between them. The CDR3 region has the DNA TGTGCCAGCAGCCGCGGGGTCGAACTGTTTTTT. Its translation: CASSRGVELFF.

This chain links TRBV7-2 with TRBJ2-3; D unresolved. V dropped 3 bases and J dropped 6 bases, with 13 bases sitting between them. Looked up from germline, CDR1 is SGHTA and CDR2 is FQGNSA. The CDR3 is made up of 14 amino acids. The CDR3 region has the DNA TGTGCCAGCAGCTTGGACCAACAAAGGGATACGCAGTATTTT. Amino acid sequence: CASSLDQQRDTQYF.

The CDR3 bases are TGTGCCAGCAGCTTAGTTGTGAACACTGAAGCTTTCTTT. Encoded protein: CASSLVVNTEAFF. V usage is TRBV11-2 and J usage is TRBJ1-1, with D unclear. V was clipped by 1 base and J by 0 bases, with 3 bases between them. In germline, CDR1 is SGHAT, CDR2 FQNNGV. The CDR3 length is 13 residues.